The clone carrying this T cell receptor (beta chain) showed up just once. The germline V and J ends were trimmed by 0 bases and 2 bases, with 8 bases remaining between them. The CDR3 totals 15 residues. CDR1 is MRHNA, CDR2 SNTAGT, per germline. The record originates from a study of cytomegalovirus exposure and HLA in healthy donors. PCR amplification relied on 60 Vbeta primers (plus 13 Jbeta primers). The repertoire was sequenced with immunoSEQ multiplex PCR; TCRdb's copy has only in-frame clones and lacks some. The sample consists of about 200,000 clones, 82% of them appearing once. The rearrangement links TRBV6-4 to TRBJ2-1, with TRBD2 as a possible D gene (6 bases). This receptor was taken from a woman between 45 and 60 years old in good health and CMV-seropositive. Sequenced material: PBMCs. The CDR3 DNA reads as TGTGCCAGCAGTGACTCGGGCGGGACCTACAATGAGCAGTTCTTC. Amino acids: CASSDSGGTYNEQFF.